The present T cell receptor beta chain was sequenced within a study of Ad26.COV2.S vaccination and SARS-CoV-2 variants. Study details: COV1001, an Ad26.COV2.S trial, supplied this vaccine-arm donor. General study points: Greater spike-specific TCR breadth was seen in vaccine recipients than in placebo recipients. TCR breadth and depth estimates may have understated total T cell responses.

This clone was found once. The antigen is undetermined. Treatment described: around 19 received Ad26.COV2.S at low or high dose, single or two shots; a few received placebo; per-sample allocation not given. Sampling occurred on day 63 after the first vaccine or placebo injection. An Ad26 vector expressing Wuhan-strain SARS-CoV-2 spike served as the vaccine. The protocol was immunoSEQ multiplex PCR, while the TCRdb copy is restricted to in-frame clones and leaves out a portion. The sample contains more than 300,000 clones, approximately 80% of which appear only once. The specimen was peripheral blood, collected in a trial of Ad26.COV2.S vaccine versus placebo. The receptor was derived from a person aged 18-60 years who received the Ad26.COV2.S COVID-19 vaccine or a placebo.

The CDR3 is CAGEKGQTLTEAFF. The CDR3 DNA follows: TGTGCCGGCGAAAAAGGACAGACTCTAACTGAAGCTTTCTTT. This chain connects TRBV2 to TRBJ1-1; tentatively, D is TRBD1 (6 bases). V dropped 11 bases and J dropped 5 bases, with 21 bases sitting between them. The germline V gene encodes CDR1 SNHLY and CDR2 FYNNEI. This CDR3 has 14 amino acids.